This passage covers 10 T cell receptor beta chains from one sample sequenced in a study of shared clonotypes between healthy human individuals. Libraries were prepared by immunoSEQ multiplex PCR; TCRdb keeps only in-frame clonotypes and omits some of them. The table lists some 2,000,000 clones, 95% of them singletons. Source material: naive CD4+ T cells sorted from blood. Subset indicated: CD45RA+ positively selected. The source is a man between 18 and 35 years old in good health.

The chain links TRBV11-2 to TRBJ2-3; 15 bases are shared with TRBD2. The CDR3 has 16 residues. Germline assignment: CDR1 SGHAT and CDR2 FQNNGV. V gave up 4 bases and J gave up 4 bases; unmatched junction bases: 3. CDR3 protein: CASSWTSGRAADTQYF. CDR3 nucleotide sequence: TGTGCCAGCAGCTGGACTAGCGGGAGGGCGGCAGATACGCAGTATTTT. The full variable domain, its missing parts supplied by reference TRBV11-2 and TRBJ2-3, is EAGVAQSPRYKIIEKRQSVAFWCNPISGHATLYWYQQILGQGPKLLIQFQNNGVVDDSQLPKDRFSAERLKGVDSTLKIQPAKLEDSAVYLCASSWTSGRAADTQYFGPGTRLTVL.

About this clone: The sample contains more than one DNA sequence encoding this CDR3. Here the CDR3 reads CAGTARSSNSPLHF. CDR3 sequence (DNA): TGTGCTGGGACCGCCCGGTCCTCCAATTCACCCCTCCACTTT. J is TRBJ1-6 and V is TRBV30, with D perhaps TRBD1 (5 bases). This CDR3 contains 14 residues. Germline V CDR1 and CDR2: GTSNPN, SVGIG (reference sequence). Drawing the rest from reference TRBV30 and TRBJ1-6, the complete variable domain is SQTIHQWPATLVQPVGSPLSLECTVEGTSNPNLYWYRQAAGRGLQLLFYSVGIGQISSEVPQNLSASRPQDRQFILSSKKLLLSDSGFYLCAGTARSSNSPLHFGNGTRLTVT.

This chain uses TRBV28 with TRBJ1-2; D is undetermined. Trimming removed 5 bases at V and 8 bases at J, with 18 bases between. Germline V gives CDR1 MDHEN, CDR2 SYDVKM. The CDR3 extends over 14 amino acids. CDR3 in amino acids: CASSPGAERFGYTF. The CDR3 nucleotides are TGTGCCAGCAGTCCCGGAGCCGAGAGGTTCGGCTACACCTTC.

J is TRBJ2-5 and V is TRBV11-2; 7 bases map to TRBD1. V trimming: 2 bases; J trimming: 2 bases; junction bases outside the gene matches: 14. CDR1 and CDR2 from the germline V gene are SGHAT and FQNNGV. This CDR3 spans 18 amino acids. As DNA, the CDR3 is TGTGCCAGCAGCTTAAGGTATCGGCCGGGACAGTTGCAAGAGACCCAGTACTTC. This gives the protein CASSLRYRPGQLQETQYF.

The chain carries TRBV4-2 and TRBJ1-2; 11 positions agree with TRBD1. Germline-derived CDR1 and CDR2 are LGHNA and YNFKEQ. V shed 4 bases and J 8 bases; nucleotides not matched to a gene: 6. The CDR3 loop spans 14 amino acids. CDR3 nucleotides: TGTGCCAGCAGCCGGACAGGGGGCGAACGAGGCTACACCTTC. The encoded protein is CASSRTGGERGYTF.

As for this clone: Additional DNA sequences in this sample encode the identical CDR3. The V gene is TRBV5-1, the J gene TRBJ2-1; the D gene is possibly TRBD1 (6 bases). V was shortened by 2 bases and J by 6 bases, with 6 bases between the two germline ends. The CDR3 extends over 12 amino acids. CDR1 and CDR2 from the germline V gene are SGHRS and YFSETQ. CDR3 residues: CASSLGGNEQFF. The CDR3 nucleotides read TGCGCCAGCAGCTTAGGGGGCAATGAGCAGTTCTTC.

V gene TRBV6-5 combines with J gene TRBJ1-2; a possible D gene is TRBD1 (6 bases). Trimming cost V 0 bases and J 2 bases, with 10 bases left between them. The length of the CDR3 is 15 residues. Germline V CDR1 and CDR2: MNHEY, SVGAGI. The chain's CDR3 is CASSYSQGLNYGYTF. As DNA, the CDR3 is TGTGCCAGCAGTTACTCGCAGGGGTTGAACTATGGCTACACCTTC.

CDR3 loop: CASSLEGSDEQYF. As DNA, the CDR3 is TGTGCCAGCAGCTTGGAGGGCAGCGACGAGCAGTACTTC. The chain is built from TRBV11-1 and TRBJ2-7; D possibly corresponds to TRBD2 (6 bases). Germline V lookup: CDR1 SGHAT, CDR2 FQDESV (reference sequence). This CDR3 is 13 amino acids long. V dropped 3 bases and J dropped 5 bases, with 11 bases sitting between them.

This clone was seen only once. This sample includes further DNA sequences coding for the same CDR3. The genes are TRBV28 and TRBJ2-1, with a tentative D call TRBD1 (6 bases). CDR1 is MDHEN, CDR2 SYDVKM, per germline. The ends were cut back, 11 bases at V and 7 bases at J, with 21 bases in the middle. This CDR3 is 14 amino acids long. This CDR3 is CAGNGKGQRNEQFF. DNA of the CDR3: TGTGCCGGCAATGGTAAGGGACAAAGGAATGAGCAGTTCTTC.

A single count supports this clone. This chain connects TRBV5-1 to TRBJ2-2; possible D gene TRBD2, 5 bases. This CDR3 region has 13 residues. V was pared by 4 bases and J by 5 bases, with 9 bases between. In germline, CDR1 is SGHRS, CDR2 YFSETQ. The CDR3 is CASSAGHTGELFF. The CDR3 nucleotides are TGCGCCAGCAGCGCGGGCCATACCGGGGAGCTGTTTTTT.